These T cell receptor beta chains were read from a single sample in a study of blood T cell repertoires in COVID-19. Assay used: immunoSEQ multiplex PCR; TCRdb lists only in-frame clones, some missing. Of some 37,000 clones in the sample, around 87% were seen once. The sequenced sample was peripheral blood. Source of these receptors: a man aged 50 or older in a cohort sampled during active COVID-19. Each CDR3 is given with its conserved first and last residue. D genes are given only for firm matches. Expanded clones get a size class; other rows say once, few or many, or leave the size out.

d_gene	abundance	v_gene	j_gene	CDR3nt	CDR3aa
NA	NA	TRBV5-4	TRBJ2-1	TGTGCCAGCAGCTTGGCCACTAGCTACAATGAGCAGTTCTTC	CASSLATSYNEQFF
TRBD1	NA	TRBV28	TRBJ1-2	TGTGCCAGCAGCCCGTCGGGACAAAGGACAGGGGGCTACACCTTC	CASSPSGQRTGGYTF
NA	NA	TRBV5-6	TRBJ1-1	TGTGCCAGCAGCTTGTCAGTGAACACTGAAGCTTTCTTT	CASSLSVNTEAFF
TRBD2	NA	TRBV5-1	TRBJ2-1	TGCGCCAGCAGCTTGACACTAGCGGACAATGAGCAGTTCTTC	CASSLTLADNEQFF
NA	NA	TRBV11-2	TRBJ2-5	TGTGCCAGCAGCTTAGGCCCGGACACTGACACAGAGACCCAGTACTTC	CASSLGPDTDTETQYF
NA	NA	TRBV9	TRBJ2-7	TGTGCCAGCAGCGTAGGAACAGGGAGTAGCAACGAGCAGTACTTC	CASSVGTGSSNEQYF
NA	NA	TRBV7-9	TRBJ2-6	TGTGCCAGCAGCTTAGTGCCCCAGGGCCGGGGGGCCAACGTCCTGACTTTC	CASSLVPQGRGANVLTF
NA	NA	TRBV18	TRBJ1-5	TGTGCCAGCTCACCGGGGGGGCTTAGCAATCAGCCCCAGCATTTT	CASSPGGLSNQPQHF
TRBD1	NA	TRBV7-9	TRBJ1-4	TGTGCCAGCAGCCCCCGGGACAGGGGGCCGGAACTGTTTTTT	CASSPRDRGPELFF
NA	NA	TRBV5-6	TRBJ2-1	TGTGCCAGCAGCTTGGGCGGGTCCGGCTCCTACAATGAGCAGTTCTTC	CASSLGGSGSYNEQFF
TRBD1	NA	TRBV6-5	TRBJ1-2	TGTGCCAGCGGGAACCCGGGACAGGGTAACTATGGCTACACCTTC	CASGNPGQGNYGYTF
NA	NA	TRBV9	TRBJ1-4	TGTGCCAGCAGCGTATCGCCCGCGGATAATGAAAAACTGTTTTTT	CASSVSPADNEKLFF
NA	NA	TRBV29-1	TRBJ1-5	TGCAGCGCTAAACAGGGTTCGGGTCAGCCCCAGCATTTT	CSAKQGSGQPQHF
NA	NA	TRBV15	TRBJ1-5	TGTGCCACCAGCAGAGATATGACAGGAGGTCAGCCCCAGCATTTT	CATSRDMTGGQPQHF
NA	many	TRBV3-1/TRBV3-2	TRBJ1-4	TGTGCCAGCAGCCAAGAGGAGGGGTGGAGGCGTAATGAAAAACTGTTTTTT	CASSQEEGWRRNEKLFF
TRBD1	NA	TRBV12-3/TRBV12-4	TRBJ2-7	TGTGCCAGCCGATGGGACAGCTCCTACGAGCAGTACTTC	CASRWDSSYEQYF